Listed below are T cell receptor beta chains from one sample, sequenced in a study of blood T cell repertoires in COVID-19. Generated by immunoSEQ multiplex PCR, the TCRdb table keeps only in-frame clones and is missing some. The data show 260,000 or so clones, with about 80% seen just once and around 9.1% held by the top ten. Sample: peripheral blood. Every receptor here comes from a human donor in a cohort sampled during active COVID-19. The CDR3 runs from the conserved cysteine through the conserved F or W.

J gene: TRBJ2-7; CDR3 length: 14; V gene: TRBV7-9; CDR3 protein: CASSLGSLRYEQYF
J gene: TRBJ1-2; CDR3 length: 14; V gene: TRBV18; CDR3 protein: CASSQRGQGGGYTF
J gene: TRBJ2-3; CDR3 length: 14; V gene: TRBV2; CDR3 protein: CASTRVGVEDTQYF
J gene: TRBJ2-1; CDR3 length: 17; V gene: TRBV7-9; CDR3 protein: CASSFNGGGLTYNEQFF
J gene: TRBJ2-2; CDR3 length: 15; V gene: TRBV24-1; CDR3 protein: CATGRTGRGTGELFF
J gene: TRBJ2-2; CDR3 length: 12; V gene: TRBV3-1/TRBV3-2; CDR3 protein: CAIFNTTGELFF
J gene: TRBJ1-1; CDR3 length: 16; V gene: TRBV28; CDR3 protein: CASTLKIVRRNTEAFF
J gene: TRBJ2-1; CDR3 length: 15; V gene: TRBV24-1; CDR3 protein: CATSDPGTAEDEQFF
J gene: TRBJ2-5; CDR3 length: 15; V gene: TRBV6-1; CDR3 protein: CASSENSGGAETQYF
J gene: TRBJ2-3; CDR3 length: 20; V gene: TRBV2; CDR3 protein: CASSEFSLAGGGFFLDTQYF
J gene: TRBJ2-3; CDR3 length: 15; V gene: TRBV5-1; CDR3 protein: CASRVAGGPGDTQYF
J gene: TRBJ2-7; CDR3 length: 13; V gene: TRBV5-6; CDR3 protein: CASSLSGGDEQYF
J gene: TRBJ2-1; CDR3 length: 18; V gene: TRBV9; CDR3 protein: CASSEAGTSGRLHNEQFF
J gene: TRBJ2-6; CDR3 length: 18; V gene: TRBV15; CDR3 protein: CATSSPGTGIAGANVLTF